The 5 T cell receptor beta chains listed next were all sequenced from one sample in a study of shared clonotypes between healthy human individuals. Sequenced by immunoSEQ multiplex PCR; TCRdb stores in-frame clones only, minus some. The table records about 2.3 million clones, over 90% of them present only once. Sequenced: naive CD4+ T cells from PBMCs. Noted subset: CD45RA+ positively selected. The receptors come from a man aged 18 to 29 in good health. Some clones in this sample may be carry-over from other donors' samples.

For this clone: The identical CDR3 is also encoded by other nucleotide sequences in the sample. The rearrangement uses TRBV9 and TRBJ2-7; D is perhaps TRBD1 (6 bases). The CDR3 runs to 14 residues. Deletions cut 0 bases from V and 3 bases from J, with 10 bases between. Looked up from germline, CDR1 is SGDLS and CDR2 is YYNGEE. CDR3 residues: CASSVGTGNYEQYF. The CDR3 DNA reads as TGTGCCAGCAGCGTAGGTACAGGGAACTACGAGCAGTACTTC.

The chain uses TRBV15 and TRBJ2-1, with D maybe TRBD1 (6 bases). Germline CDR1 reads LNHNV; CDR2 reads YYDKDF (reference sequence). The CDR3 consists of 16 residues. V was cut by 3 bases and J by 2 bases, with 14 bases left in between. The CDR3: CATSRGHPGPYNEQFF. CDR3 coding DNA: TGTGCCACCAGCAGGGGACACCCAGGCCCCTACAATGAGCAGTTCTTC.

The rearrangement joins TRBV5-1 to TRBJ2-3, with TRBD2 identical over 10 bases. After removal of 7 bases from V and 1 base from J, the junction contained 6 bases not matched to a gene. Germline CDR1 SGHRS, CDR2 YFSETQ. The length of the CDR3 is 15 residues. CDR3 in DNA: TGCGCCAGCGCACTAGCGGGGACAGGCACAGATACGCAGTATTTT. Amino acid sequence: CASALAGTGTDTQYF.

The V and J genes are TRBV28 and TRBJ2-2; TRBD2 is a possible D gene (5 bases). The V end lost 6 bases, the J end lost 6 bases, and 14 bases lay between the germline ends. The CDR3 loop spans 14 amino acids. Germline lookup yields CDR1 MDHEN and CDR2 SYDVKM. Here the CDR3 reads CASSPPTGSGELFF. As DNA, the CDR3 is TGTGCCAGCAGCCCCCCCACGGGATCCGGGGAGCTGTTTTTT.

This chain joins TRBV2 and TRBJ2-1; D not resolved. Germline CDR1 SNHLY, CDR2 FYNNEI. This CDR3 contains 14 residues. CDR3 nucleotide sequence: TGTTCGCTCCGTGGAACAGAGACCTACAATGAGCAGTTCTTC. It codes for CSLRGTETYNEQFF.